This T cell receptor beta chain was identified in a study of early T cells in non-severe SARS-CoV-2 infection. For the study at large: Investigators sequenced bulk RNA drawn from unsorted whole blood, and chains remained unpaired.

Attached unique molecular identifiers marked individual cDNA molecules. TCRdb re-derived calls from the 5' RACE reads in MiXCR, one entry per CDR3 protein. The sample consists of about 33,000 distinct CDR3 sequences, around 4.6% of them appearing once. Germline loops: CDR1 MNHEY, CDR2 SVGAGI. There are 17 residues in the CDR3. Trimming stripped 2 bases from V and 5 bases from J, with 21 bases between. This receptor was obtained from an adult who was a healthcare worker with PCR-confirmed SARS-CoV-2 infection or an uninfected control (not recorded which). The sample was whole blood. The chain links TRBV6-5 to TRBJ2-5; D might be TRBD2 (6 bases). The CDR3 spells CASSYNLGLPGGETQYF. In DNA form, the CDR3 reads TGTGCCAGCAGTTACAACCTGGGACTGCCCGGGGGTGAGACCCAGTACTTC.